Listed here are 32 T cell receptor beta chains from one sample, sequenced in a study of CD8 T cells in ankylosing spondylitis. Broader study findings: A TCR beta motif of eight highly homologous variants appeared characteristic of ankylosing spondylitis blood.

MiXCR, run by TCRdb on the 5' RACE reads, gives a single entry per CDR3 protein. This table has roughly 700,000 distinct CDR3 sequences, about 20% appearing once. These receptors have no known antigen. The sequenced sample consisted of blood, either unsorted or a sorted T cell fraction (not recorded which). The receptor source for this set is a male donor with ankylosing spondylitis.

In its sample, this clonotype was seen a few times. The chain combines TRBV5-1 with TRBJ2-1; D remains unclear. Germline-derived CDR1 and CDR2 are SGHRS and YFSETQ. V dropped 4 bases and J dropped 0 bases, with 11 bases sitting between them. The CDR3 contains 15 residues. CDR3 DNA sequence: TGCGCCAGCAGCCCTTCGACCGCCTCCTACAATGAGCAGTTCTTC. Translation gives CASSPSTASYNEQFF.

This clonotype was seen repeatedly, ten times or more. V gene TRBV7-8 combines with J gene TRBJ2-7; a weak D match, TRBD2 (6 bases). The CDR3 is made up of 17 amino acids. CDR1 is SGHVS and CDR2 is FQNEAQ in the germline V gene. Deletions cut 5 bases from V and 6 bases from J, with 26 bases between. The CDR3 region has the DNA TGTGCCAGCAGCCCTCCCTGGAGGGAGGCCCCTCGGGGCGAGCAGTACTTC. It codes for CASSPPWREAPRGEQYF.

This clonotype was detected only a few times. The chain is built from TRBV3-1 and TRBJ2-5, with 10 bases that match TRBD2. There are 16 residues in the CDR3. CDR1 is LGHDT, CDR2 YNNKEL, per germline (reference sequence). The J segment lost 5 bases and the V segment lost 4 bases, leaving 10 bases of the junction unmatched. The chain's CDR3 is CASSLYAGTSVETQYF. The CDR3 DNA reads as TGTGCCAGCAGCCTTTACGCCGGGACTAGCGTGGAGACCCAGTACTTC.

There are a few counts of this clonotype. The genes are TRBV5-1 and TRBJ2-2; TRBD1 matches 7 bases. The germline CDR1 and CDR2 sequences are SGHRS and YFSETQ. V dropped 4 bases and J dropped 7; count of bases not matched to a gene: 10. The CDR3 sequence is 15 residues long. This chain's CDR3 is CASSDGTALGGELFF. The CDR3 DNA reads TGCGCCAGCAGCGACGGGACAGCACTCGGCGGGGAGCTGTTTTTT.

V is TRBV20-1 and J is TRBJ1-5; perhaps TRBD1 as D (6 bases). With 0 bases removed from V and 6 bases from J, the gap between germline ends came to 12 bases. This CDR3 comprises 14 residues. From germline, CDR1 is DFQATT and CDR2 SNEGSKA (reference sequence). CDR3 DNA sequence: TGCAGTGCTAGAGATCGGGGGCCCCGTCAGCCCCAGCATTTT. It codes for CSARDRGPRQPQHF.

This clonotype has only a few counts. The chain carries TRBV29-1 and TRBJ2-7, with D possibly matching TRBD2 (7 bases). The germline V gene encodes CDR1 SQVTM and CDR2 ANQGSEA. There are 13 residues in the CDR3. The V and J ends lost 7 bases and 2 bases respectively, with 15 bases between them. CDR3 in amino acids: CSAKGGGTYEQYF. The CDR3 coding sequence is TGCAGCGCGAAGGGAGGGGGTACCTACGAGCAGTACTTC.

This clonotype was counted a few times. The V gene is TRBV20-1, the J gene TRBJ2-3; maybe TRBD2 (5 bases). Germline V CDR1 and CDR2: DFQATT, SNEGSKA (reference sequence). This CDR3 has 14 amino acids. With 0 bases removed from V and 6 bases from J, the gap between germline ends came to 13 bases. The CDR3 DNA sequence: TGCAGTGCTAGAGATGCTAGCCGAGGTGATACGCAGTATTTT. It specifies CSARDASRGDTQYF.

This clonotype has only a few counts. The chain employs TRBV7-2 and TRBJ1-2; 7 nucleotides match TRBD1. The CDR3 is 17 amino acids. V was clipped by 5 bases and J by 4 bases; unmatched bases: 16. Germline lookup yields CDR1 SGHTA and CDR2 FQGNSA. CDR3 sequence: CASSPGGGGTFLYGYTF. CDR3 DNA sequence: TGTGCCAGCAGCCCAGGGGGGGGAGGGACCTTTCTCTATGGCTACACCTTC.

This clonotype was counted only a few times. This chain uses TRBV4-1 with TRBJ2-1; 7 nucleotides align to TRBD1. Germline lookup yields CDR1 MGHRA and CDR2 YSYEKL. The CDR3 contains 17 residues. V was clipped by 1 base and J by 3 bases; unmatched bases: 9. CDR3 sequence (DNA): TGCGCCAGCAGCCAAGTCCCCTGGACAGGATACTACAATGAGCAGTTCTTC. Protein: CASSQVPWTGYYNEQFF.

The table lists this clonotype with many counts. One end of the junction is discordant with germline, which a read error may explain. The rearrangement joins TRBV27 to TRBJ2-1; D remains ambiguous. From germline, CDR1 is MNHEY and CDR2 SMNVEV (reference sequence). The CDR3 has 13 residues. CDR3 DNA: TGCGCCAGCAGCTTCCGAACCTACAATGAGCAGTTCTTC. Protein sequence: CASSFRTYNEQFF.

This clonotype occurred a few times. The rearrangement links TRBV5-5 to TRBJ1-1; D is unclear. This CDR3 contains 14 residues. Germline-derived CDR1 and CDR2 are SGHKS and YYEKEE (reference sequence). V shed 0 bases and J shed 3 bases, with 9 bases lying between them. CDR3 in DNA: TGTGCCAGCAGCTTGGATGGTCCGTACACTGAAGCTTTCTTT. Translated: CASSLDGPYTEAFF.

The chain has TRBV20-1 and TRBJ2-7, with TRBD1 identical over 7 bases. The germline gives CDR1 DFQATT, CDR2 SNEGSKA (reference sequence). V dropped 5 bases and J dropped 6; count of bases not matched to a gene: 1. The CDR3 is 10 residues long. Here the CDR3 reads CSARDSEQYF. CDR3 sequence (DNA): TGCAGTGCTCGGGACAGCGAGCAGTACTTC.

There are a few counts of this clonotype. The CDR3 protein is CASSEWAVSTDTQYF. The CDR3 bases are TGTGCCAGCAGTGAGTGGGCAGTGAGCACAGATACGCAGTATTTT. This sequence joins TRBV2 and TRBJ2-3; D is ambiguous. Germline V gives CDR1 SNHLY, CDR2 FYNNEI. Trimming removed 3 bases at V and 0 bases at J, with 10 bases between. CDR3 size: 15 residues.

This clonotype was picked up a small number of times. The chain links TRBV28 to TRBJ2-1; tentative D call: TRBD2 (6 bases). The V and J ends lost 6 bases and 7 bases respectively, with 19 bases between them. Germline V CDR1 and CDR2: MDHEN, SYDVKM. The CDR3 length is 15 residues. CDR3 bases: TGTGCCAGCAGAGGGGAGGTCCGCCGTAGGAATGAGCAGTTCTTC. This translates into CASRGEVRRRNEQFF.

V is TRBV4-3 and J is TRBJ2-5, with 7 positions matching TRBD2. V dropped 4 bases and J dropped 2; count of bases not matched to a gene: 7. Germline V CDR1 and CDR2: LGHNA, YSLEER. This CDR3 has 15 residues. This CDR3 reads CASSPRGAGQETQYF. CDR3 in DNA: TGCGCCAGCAGCCCTAGAGGAGCGGGGCAAGAGACCCAGTACTTC.

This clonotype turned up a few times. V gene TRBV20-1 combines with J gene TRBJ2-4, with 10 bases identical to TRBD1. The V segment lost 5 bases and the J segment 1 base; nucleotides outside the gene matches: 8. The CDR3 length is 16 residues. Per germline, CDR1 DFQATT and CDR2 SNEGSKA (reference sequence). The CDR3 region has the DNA TGCAGTGCTTATCGCCGGGACAGGGGTGCCAAAAACATTCAGTACTTC. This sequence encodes CSAYRRDRGAKNIQYF.

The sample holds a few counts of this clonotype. Here the CDR3 reads CATSDPAGGNYGYTF. In DNA form, the CDR3 reads TGTGCCACCAGTGACCCAGCAGGGGGCAACTATGGCTACACCTTC. The J gene is TRBJ1-2, the V gene TRBV24-1; 8 nucleotides match TRBD1. This CDR3 has 15 amino acids. The germline V gene encodes CDR1 KGHDR and CDR2 SFDVKD. V lost 4 bases to trimming and J lost 2 bases; unmatched junction nucleotides: 5.

This CDR3 is CASSYRSGGGEQFF. CDR3 coding DNA: TGTGCCAGCAGTTACCGGTCGGGAGGCGGGGAGCAGTTCTTC. This chain links TRBV6-2 or TRBV6-3 with TRBJ2-1; TRBD2 matches at 7 bases. Looked up from germline, CDR1 is MNHEY and CDR2 is SVGEGT. V gave up 2 bases and J gave up 10 bases; unmatched junction bases: 8. The CDR3 extends over 14 amino acids.

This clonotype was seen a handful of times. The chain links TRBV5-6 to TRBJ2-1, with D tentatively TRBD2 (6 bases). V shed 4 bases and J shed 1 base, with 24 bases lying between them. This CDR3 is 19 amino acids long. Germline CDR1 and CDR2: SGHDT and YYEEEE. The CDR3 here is CASSLVGLASTLSYNEQFF. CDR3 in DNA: TGTGCCAGCAGCCTGGTTGGGCTAGCGTCCACCTTATCCTACAATGAGCAGTTCTTC.

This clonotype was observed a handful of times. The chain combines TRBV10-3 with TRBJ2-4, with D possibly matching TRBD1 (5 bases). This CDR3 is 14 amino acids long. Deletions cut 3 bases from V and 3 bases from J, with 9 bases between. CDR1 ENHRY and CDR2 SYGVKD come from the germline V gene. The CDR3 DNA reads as TGTGCCATCAGTGATAGGGGTAACAAAAACATTCAGTACTTC. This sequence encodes CAISDRGNKNIQYF.

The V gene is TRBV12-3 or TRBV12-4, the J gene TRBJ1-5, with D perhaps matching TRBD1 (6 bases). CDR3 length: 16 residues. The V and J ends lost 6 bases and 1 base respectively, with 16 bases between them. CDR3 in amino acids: CASSTTGKVSNQPQHF. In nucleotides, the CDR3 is TGTGCCAGCAGCACAACAGGGAAGGTCAGCAATCAGCCCCAGCATTTT.

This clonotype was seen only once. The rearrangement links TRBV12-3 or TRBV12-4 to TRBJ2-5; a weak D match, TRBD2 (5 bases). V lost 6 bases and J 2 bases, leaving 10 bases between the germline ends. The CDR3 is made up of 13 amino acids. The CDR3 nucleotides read TGTGCCAGCAGGGACTGGCAACAAGAGACCCAGTACTTC. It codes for CASRDWQQETQYF.

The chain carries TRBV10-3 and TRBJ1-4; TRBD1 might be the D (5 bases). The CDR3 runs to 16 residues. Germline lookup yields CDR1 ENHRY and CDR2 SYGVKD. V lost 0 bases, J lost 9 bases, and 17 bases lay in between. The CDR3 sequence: CAISESSGTPFQKLFF. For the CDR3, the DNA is TGTGCCATCAGTGAGTCGTCCGGGACCCCTTTCCAAAAACTGTTTTTT.

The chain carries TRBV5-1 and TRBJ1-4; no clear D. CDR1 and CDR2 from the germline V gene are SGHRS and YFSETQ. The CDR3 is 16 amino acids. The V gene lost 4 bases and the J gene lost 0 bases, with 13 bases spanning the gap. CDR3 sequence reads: CASSPVWGSTNEKLFF. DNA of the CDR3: TGCGCCAGCAGCCCCGTGTGGGGTTCAACTAATGAAAAACTGTTTTTT. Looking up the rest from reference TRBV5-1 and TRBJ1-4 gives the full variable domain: KAGVTQTPRYLIKTRGQQVTLSCSPISGHRSVSWYQQTPGQGLQFLFEYFSETQRNKGNFPGRFSGRQFSNSRSEMNVSTLELGDSALYLCASSPVWGSTNEKLFFGSGTQLSVL.

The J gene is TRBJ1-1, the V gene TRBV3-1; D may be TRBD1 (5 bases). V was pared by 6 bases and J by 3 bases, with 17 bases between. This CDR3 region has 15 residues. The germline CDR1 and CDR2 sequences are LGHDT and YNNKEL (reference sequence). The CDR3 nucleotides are TGTGCCAGCAGTCCAGACCCAGGGTGGGACACTGAAGCTTTCTTT. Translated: CASSPDPGWDTEAFF.

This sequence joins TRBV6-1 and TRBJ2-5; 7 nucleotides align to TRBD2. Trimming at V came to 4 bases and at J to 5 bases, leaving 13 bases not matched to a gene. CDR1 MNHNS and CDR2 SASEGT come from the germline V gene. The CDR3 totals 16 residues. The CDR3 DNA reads TGTGCCAGCAGTGCCCTTGGGGGAGGGCCCTGGGAGACCCAGTACTTC. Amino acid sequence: CASSALGGGPWETQYF.

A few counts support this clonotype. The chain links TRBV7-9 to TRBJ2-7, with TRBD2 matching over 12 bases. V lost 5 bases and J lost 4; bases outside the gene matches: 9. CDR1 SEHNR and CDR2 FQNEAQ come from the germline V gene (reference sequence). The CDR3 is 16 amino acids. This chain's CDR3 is CASSQTSGRVEYEQYF. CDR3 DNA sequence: TGTGCCAGCAGCCAGACTAGCGGGAGAGTCGAATACGAGCAGTACTTC.

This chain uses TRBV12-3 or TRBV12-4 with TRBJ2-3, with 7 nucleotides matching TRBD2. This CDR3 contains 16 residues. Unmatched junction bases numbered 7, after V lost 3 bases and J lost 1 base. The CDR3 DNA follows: TGTGCCAGCAGTTTGTCGGCGGGAGCAGGCACAGATACGCAGTATTTT. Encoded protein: CASSLSAGAGTDTQYF.

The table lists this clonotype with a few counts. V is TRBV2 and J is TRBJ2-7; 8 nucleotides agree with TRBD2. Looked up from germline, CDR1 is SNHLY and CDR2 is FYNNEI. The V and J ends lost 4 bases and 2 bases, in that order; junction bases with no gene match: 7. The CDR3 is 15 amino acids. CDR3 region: CASSAVSGGTYEQYF. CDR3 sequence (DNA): TGTGCCAGCAGTGCAGTGAGCGGGGGAACCTACGAGCAGTACTTC.

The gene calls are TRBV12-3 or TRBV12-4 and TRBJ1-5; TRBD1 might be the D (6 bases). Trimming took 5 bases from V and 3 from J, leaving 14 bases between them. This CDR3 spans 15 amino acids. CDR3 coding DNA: TGTGCCAGCAGTCCCCTGGACAGCCTCAATCAGCCCCAGCATTTT. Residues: CASSPLDSLNQPQHF.

The chain's CDR3 is CASGRTSSAEQYF. CDR3 nucleotide sequence: TGTGCCAGCGGAAGGACTAGCTCGGCCGAGCAGTACTTC. V gene TRBV6-2 or TRBV6-3 combines with J gene TRBJ2-7; 8 positions match TRBD2. The CDR3 is 13 amino acids. Germline trimming cut 8 bases from V and 6 bases from J; bases unmatched to any gene: 9. Germline lookup yields CDR1 MNHEY and CDR2 SVGEGT.

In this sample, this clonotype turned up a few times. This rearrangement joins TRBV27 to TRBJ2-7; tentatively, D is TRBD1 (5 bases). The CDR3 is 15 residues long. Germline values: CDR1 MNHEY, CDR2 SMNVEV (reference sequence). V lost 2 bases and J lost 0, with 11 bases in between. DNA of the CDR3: TGTGCCAGCAGTTTAGCCGCAGGGCCCTCCTACGAGCAGTACTTC. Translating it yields CASSLAAGPSYEQYF.